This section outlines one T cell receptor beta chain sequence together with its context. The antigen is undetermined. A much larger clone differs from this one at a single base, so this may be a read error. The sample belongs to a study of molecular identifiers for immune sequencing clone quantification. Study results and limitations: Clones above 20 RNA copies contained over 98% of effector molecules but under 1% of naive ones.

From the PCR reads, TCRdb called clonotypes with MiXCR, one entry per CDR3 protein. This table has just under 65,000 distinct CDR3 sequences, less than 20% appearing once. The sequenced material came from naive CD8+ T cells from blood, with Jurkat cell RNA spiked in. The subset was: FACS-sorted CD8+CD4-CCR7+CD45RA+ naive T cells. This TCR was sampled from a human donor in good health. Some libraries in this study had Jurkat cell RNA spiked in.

The CDR3 here is CASSTTGTTYNEQFF. The CDR3 DNA reads TGCGCCAGCAGCACAACCGGGACTACTTACAATGAGCAGTTCTTC. J is TRBJ2-1 and V is TRBV4-1; TRBD2 agrees at 7 bases. V lost 5 bases to trimming and J lost 4 bases; unmatched junction nucleotides: 8. Germline assignment: CDR1 MGHRA and CDR2 YSYEKL. The CDR3 is made up of 15 amino acids.